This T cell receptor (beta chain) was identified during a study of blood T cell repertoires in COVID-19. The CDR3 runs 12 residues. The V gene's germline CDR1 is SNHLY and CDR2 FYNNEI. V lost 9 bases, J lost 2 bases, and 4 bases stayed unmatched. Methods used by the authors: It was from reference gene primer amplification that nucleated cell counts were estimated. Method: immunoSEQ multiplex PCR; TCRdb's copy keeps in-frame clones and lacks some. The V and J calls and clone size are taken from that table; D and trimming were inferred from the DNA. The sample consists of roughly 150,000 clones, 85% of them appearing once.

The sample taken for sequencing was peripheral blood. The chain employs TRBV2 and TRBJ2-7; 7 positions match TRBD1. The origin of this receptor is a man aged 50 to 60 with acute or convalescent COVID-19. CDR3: CARDRETYEQYF. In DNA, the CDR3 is TGTGCCAGAGACAGGGAGACCTACGAGCAGTACTTC.